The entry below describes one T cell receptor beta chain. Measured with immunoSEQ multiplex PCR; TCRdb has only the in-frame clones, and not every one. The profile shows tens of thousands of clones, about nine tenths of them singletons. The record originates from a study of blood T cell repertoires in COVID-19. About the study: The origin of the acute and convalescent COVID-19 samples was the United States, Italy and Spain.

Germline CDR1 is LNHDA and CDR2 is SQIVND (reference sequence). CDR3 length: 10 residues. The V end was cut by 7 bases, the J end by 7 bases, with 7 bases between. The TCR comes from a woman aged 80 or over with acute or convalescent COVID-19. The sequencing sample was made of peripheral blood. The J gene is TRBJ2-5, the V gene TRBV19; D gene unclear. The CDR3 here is CASMGRTQYF. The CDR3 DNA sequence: TGTGCCAGTATGGGCAGGACCCAGTACTTC.